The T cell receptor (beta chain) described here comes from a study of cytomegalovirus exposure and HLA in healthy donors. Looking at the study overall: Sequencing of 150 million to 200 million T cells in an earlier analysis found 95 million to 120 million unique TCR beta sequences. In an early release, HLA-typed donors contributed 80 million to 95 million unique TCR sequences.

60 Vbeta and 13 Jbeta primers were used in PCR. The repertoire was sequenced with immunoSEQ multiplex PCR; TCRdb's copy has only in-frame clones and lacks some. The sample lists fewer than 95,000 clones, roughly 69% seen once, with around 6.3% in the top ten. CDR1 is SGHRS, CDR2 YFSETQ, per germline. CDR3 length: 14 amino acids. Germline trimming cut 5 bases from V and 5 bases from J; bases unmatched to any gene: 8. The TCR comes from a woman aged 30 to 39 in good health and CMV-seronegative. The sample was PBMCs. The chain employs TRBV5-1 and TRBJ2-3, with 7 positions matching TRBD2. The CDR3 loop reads CASRGGGGKDTQYF. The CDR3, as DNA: TGCGCCAGCAGGGGCGGCGGGGGAAAAGATACGCAGTATTTT.